The rows below give T cell receptor beta chains drawn from one sample of a study of shared clonotypes between healthy human individuals. This table comes from immunoSEQ multiplex PCR, and its TCRdb copy is limited to in-frame clones, with some not included. Of roughly 640,000 clones in the sample, roughly 70% were seen once. Specimen: memory CD4+ T cells sorted from blood. The source of these receptors is a woman in her 30s in good health. The CDR3 runs from the conserved cysteine through the conserved F or W. Each record gives: V gene, J gene, D gene, clone size, CDR3 length, CDR3 DNA, CDR3 protein. D genes are given only for firm matches. Size is omitted from some rows. Given values are once, few, many or a class for expanded clones.

TRBV28	TRBJ2-7	TRBD2	.	18	TGTGCCAGCAGTCCCGATATGGGCCACGGGGGGGGGCTGTACGAGCAGTACTTC	CASSPDMGHGGGLYEQYF
TRBV28	TRBJ1-3	.	.	12	TGTGCCAGCAGCGGGCTGCGAAACACCATATATTTT	CASSGLRNTIYF
TRBV28	TRBJ1-3	TRBD1	.	15	TGTGCCAGCAGTGGGGCAGGGGGCTCTGGAAACACCATATATTTT	CASSGAGGSGNTIYF
TRBV4-2	TRBJ2-1	TRBD2	few	20	TGTGCCAGCAGCTTCCGGGCCGGGACTAGCGGGAGGGCCTTCGTAGGGGAGCAGTTCTTC	CASSFRAGTSGRAFVGEQFF
TRBV5-1	TRBJ2-1	TRBD2	.	15	TGCGCCAGCCTTCCCGGGACTAGCGACTACAATGAGCAGTTCTTC	CASLPGTSDYNEQFF
TRBV6-1	TRBJ2-3	TRBD2	.	15	TGTGCCAGTGAGCCCTTAGCGGGAGTAGCAGATACGCAGTATTTT	CASEPLAGVADTQYF
TRBV27	TRBJ2-7	TRBD1	.	14	TGTGCCAGCCTAACGCGACAGGGGCTCGGCGAGCAGTACTTC	CASLTRQGLGEQYF
TRBV19	TRBJ2-5	.	.	14	TGTGCCAGTAGTAGCCCTGGAGGGGAGGAGACCCAGTACTTC	CASSSPGGEETQYF
TRBV6-1	TRBJ2-7	TRBD1	.	14	TGTGCCAGCAGTGGGGCGACAGGGGCCTACGAGCAGTACTTC	CASSGATGAYEQYF
TRBV29-1	TRBJ1-1	.	many	13	TGCAGCGTTGAAGGGGGGCTGAACACTGAAGCTTTCTTT	CSVEGGLNTEAFF
TRBV14	TRBJ1-3	.	.	15	TGTGCCAGCAGCCAGGGAGGGTGGTCTGGAAACACCATATATTTT	CASSQGGWSGNTIYF
TRBV10-3	TRBJ2-1	TRBD1	.	16	TGTGCCATCAGTGAGTATGGGACAGTAAACTACAATGAGCAGTTCTTC	CAISEYGTVNYNEQFF
TRBV5-6	TRBJ2-3	.	.	17	TGTGCCAGCAGCTTGGTTACCGGGGGGCGAGGGACAGATACGCAGTATTTT	CASSLVTGGRGTDTQYF
TRBV7-6	TRBJ2-1	TRBD2	.	16	TGTGCCAGCAGCACAATGCTAGCGGGGGCTTCCAATGAGCAGTTCTTC	CASSTMLAGASNEQFF
TRBV5-1	TRBJ2-2	TRBD2	.	15	TGCGCCAGCGGAAGAGGACTAGCGGGAGACGGGGAGCTGTTTTTT	CASGRGLAGDGELFF
TRBV28	TRBJ1-4	.	few	14	TGTGCCAGCACAACAGGAGGAATAGGTGAAAAACTGTTTTTT	CASTTGGIGEKLFF
TRBV28	TRBJ1-3	.	.	16	TGTGCCAGCAGTTTGATGCGTGGCAGGGCGGGAAACACCATATATTTT	CASSLMRGRAGNTIYF
TRBV28	TRBJ2-1	.	.	20	TGTGCCAGCAGTTTGGGGGTGTTCCAGGCTTCAGGGTTATCCTACAATGAGCAGTTCTTC	CASSLGVFQASGLSYNEQFF
TRBV6-5	TRBJ1-2	.	.	14	TGTGCCAGCACCAGAACAGGGTTTAACTATGGCTACACCTTC	CASTRTGFNYGYTF
TRBV4-2	TRBJ2-7	TRBD2	few	14	TGTGCCAGCAGCCAAGTCGGGGAGCGGGGCGAGCAGTACTTC	CASSQVGERGEQYF
TRBV7-9	TRBJ2-7	TRBD1	.	15	TGTGCCAGCAGCACCACGGACAGGGCCGCCTACGAGCAGTACTTC	CASSTTDRAAYEQYF
TRBV6-1	TRBJ1-2	TRBD1	few	13	TGTGCCAGCAACCGGGACAGGAACTATGGCTACACCTTC	CASNRDRNYGYTF
TRBV25-1	TRBJ1-1	.	.	13	TGTGCCAGCAGTGGGGTTTGGAACACTGAAGCTTTCTTT	CASSGVWNTEAFF
TRBV28	TRBJ1-2	.	.	12	TGTGCCAGCAGTCAGGGCCCATATGGCTACACCTTC	CASSQGPYGYTF
TRBV5-4	TRBJ1-2	.	many	13	TGTGCCAGCAGACCTCACCTGGCTAATGGCTACACCTTC	CASRPHLANGYTF
TRBV25-1	TRBJ2-5	.	.	14	TGTGCCAGCAGTGATTCAAGCGGGCCTTCTGGGGCTCACTTC	CASSDSSGPSGAHF
TRBV13	TRBJ1-2	TRBD1	.	18	TGTGCCAGCAGCTCGGTTAGACAGGGGAGGGGAGGAGAACGCGGCTACACCTTC	CASSSVRQGRGGERGYTF
TRBV6-4	TRBJ1-3	.	once	15	TGTGCCAGCAGTGACAGCGGCATCTCTGGAAACACCATATATTTT	CASSDSGISGNTIYF
TRBV4-1	TRBJ2-5	.	.	16	TGCGCCAGCAGCCAAGAGAGGGGTCGATTGTCGGAGACCCAGTACTTC	CASSQERGRLSETQYF
TRBV27	TRBJ2-3	.	.	14	TGTGCCAGCAGTCAGGGCAAGGCGGGAGATACGCAGTATTTT	CASSQGKAGDTQYF
TRBV11-2	TRBJ1-1	.	.	12	TGTGCCAGCAGCTTAGAGGTAGCAGGAGCTTTCTTT	CASSLEVAGAFF
TRBV5-1	TRBJ1-2	.	.	15	TGCGCCAGCAGCTTGGGGACTGGAGTTAACTATGGCTACACCTTC	CASSLGTGVNYGYTF